A selection of T cell receptor beta chains follows, all from one sample in a study of OX40 agonist ivuxolimab in advanced cancers. Clones were sequenced by immunoSEQ multiplex PCR, and TCRdb holds only the in-frame ones, with some missing. The table has about 67,000 clones, roughly 84% seen once. The sample here was CD4+ or CD8+ T cells sorted from blood, taken in a trial of the OX40 agonist ivuxolimab. The receptors shown here come from an adult with an advanced solid tumor such as melanoma, head and neck, liver or kidney cancer. The CDR3 runs from the conserved cysteine through the conserved F or W. Each record gives: CDR3 length, J gene, V gene, D gene, clone size, CDR3 protein, CDR3 DNA. The D gene is left open where the match is weak. The listing skips clone size in some rows; elsewhere it reads once, few, many or a size class.

cdr3_length: 15; j_call: TRBJ2-7; v_call: TRBV23-1; d_call: TRBD2; clone_size: NA; cdr3_aa: CASNPRGEPLYEQYF; cdr3_nt: TGCGCCAGCAACCCACGGGGGGAGCCCCTCTACGAGCAGTACTTC
cdr3_length: 14; j_call: TRBJ2-5; v_call: TRBV18; d_call: TRBD1; clone_size: NA; cdr3_aa: CASSLRTGQETQYF; cdr3_nt: TGTGCCAGCTCACTCAGGACAGGCCAAGAGACCCAGTACTTC
cdr3_length: 19; j_call: TRBJ1-5; v_call: TRBV7-9; d_call: TRBD1; clone_size: NA; cdr3_aa: CASSLGIGTGAKGNQPQHF; cdr3_nt: TGTGCCAGCAGCTTAGGAATAGGGACAGGGGCGAAGGGCAATCAGCCCCAGCATTTT
cdr3_length: 15; j_call: TRBJ1-2; v_call: TRBV11-2; d_call: TRBD1; clone_size: NA; cdr3_aa: CASSLVGEGANGYTF; cdr3_nt: TGTGCCAGCAGCTTAGTTGGGGAGGGGGCGAATGGCTACACCTTC
cdr3_length: 12; j_call: TRBJ1-4; v_call: TRBV4-3; d_call: NA; clone_size: NA; cdr3_aa: CASSLQGEKLFF; cdr3_nt: TGCGCCAGCAGCCTTCAAGGGGAAAAACTGTTTTTT
cdr3_length: 16; j_call: TRBJ2-7; v_call: TRBV5-6; d_call: TRBD1; clone_size: NA; cdr3_aa: CASSWVGEQGAHEQYF; cdr3_nt: TGTGCCAGCAGCTGGGTGGGTGAGCAGGGGGCCCACGAGCAGTACTTC
cdr3_length: 13; j_call: TRBJ2-7; v_call: TRBV7-9; d_call: NA; clone_size: few; cdr3_aa: CASSMTVSYEQYF; cdr3_nt: TGTGCCAGCAGCATGACAGTCTCCTACGAGCAGTACTTC
cdr3_length: 13; j_call: TRBJ1-2; v_call: TRBV28; d_call: NA; clone_size: NA; cdr3_aa: CASSLRVNYGYTF; cdr3_nt: TGTGCCAGCAGTTTAAGGGTTAACTATGGCTACACCTTC
cdr3_length: 14; j_call: TRBJ2-7; v_call: TRBV28; d_call: TRBD1; clone_size: NA; cdr3_aa: CASSSMQGAWEQYF; cdr3_nt: TGTGCCAGCAGTTCGATGCAGGGGGCGTGGGAGCAGTACTTC
cdr3_length: 13; j_call: TRBJ1-1; v_call: TRBV30; d_call: NA; clone_size: few; cdr3_aa: CAWKPNAWTEAFF; cdr3_nt: TGTGCCTGGAAACCGAACGCCTGGACTGAAGCTTTCTTT
cdr3_length: 15; j_call: TRBJ2-2; v_call: TRBV7-9; d_call: NA; clone_size: NA; cdr3_aa: CASSLVSQPAGELFF; cdr3_nt: TGTGCCAGCAGCTTAGTCTCCCAACCGGCCGGGGAGCTGTTTTTT
cdr3_length: 14; j_call: TRBJ1-5; v_call: TRBV7-2; d_call: TRBD1; clone_size: NA; cdr3_aa: CASSLKGAGQPQHF; cdr3_nt: TGTGCCAGCAGCTTGAAGGGGGCAGGTCAGCCCCAGCATTTT
cdr3_length: 14; j_call: TRBJ1-3; v_call: TRBV5-5; d_call: NA; clone_size: NA; cdr3_aa: CASSFEGAGNTIYF; cdr3_nt: TGTGCCAGCAGCTTTGAGGGGGCTGGAAACACCATATATTTT
cdr3_length: 14; j_call: TRBJ2-1; v_call: TRBV7-9; d_call: NA; clone_size: NA; cdr3_aa: CASSIRDEFNEQFF; cdr3_nt: TGTGCCAGCAGTATCCGGGACGAATTCAATGAGCAGTTCTTC
cdr3_length: 14; j_call: TRBJ1-2; v_call: TRBV28; d_call: TRBD1; clone_size: once; cdr3_aa: CASSAGGVSYGYTF; cdr3_nt: TGTGCCAGCAGTGCAGGGGGGGTCTCCTATGGCTACACCTTC
cdr3_length: 14; j_call: TRBJ1-1; v_call: TRBV10-3; d_call: NA; clone_size: NA; cdr3_aa: CAISESTAQGEAFF; cdr3_nt: TGTGCCATCAGTGAGTCTACAGCTCAGGGTGAAGCTTTCTTT
cdr3_length: 15; j_call: TRBJ2-2; v_call: TRBV11-2; d_call: NA; clone_size: NA; cdr3_aa: CASSRGGANTGELFF; cdr3_nt: TGTGCCAGCAGCAGAGGGGGGGCGAACACCGGGGAGCTGTTTTTT
cdr3_length: 15; j_call: TRBJ1-2; v_call: TRBV28; d_call: NA; clone_size: NA; cdr3_aa: CASTPEAPGNYGYTF; cdr3_nt: TGTGCCAGCACCCCAGAGGCCCCGGGGAACTATGGCTACACCTTC
cdr3_length: 17; j_call: TRBJ1-5; v_call: TRBV19; d_call: TRBD1; clone_size: NA; cdr3_aa: CASSPRDREPLNQPQHF; cdr3_nt: TGTGCCAGTAGTCCCCGGGACAGGGAACCCCTTAATCAGCCCCAGCATTTT
cdr3_length: 16; j_call: TRBJ2-5; v_call: TRBV5-6; d_call: NA; clone_size: NA; cdr3_aa: CASSLPGLGGEETQYF; cdr3_nt: TGTGCCAGCAGTTTACCCGGACTCGGAGGGGAAGAGACCCAGTACTTC
cdr3_length: 14; j_call: TRBJ2-7; v_call: TRBV30; d_call: NA; clone_size: NA; cdr3_aa: CAWSVSGADYEQYF; cdr3_nt: TGTGCCTGGAGTGTTTCGGGGGCGGACTACGAGCAGTACTTC
cdr3_length: 12; j_call: TRBJ2-7; v_call: TRBV5-1; d_call: TRBD1; clone_size: NA; cdr3_aa: CASAGTGHEQYF; cdr3_nt: TGCGCCAGCGCCGGGACAGGGCACGAGCAGTACTTC
cdr3_length: 14; j_call: TRBJ2-5; v_call: TRBV5-1; d_call: TRBD1; clone_size: NA; cdr3_aa: CASSPGQGRETQYF; cdr3_nt: TGCGCCAGCAGCCCCGGACAGGGGAGGGAGACCCAGTACTTC
cdr3_length: 17; j_call: TRBJ1-4; v_call: TRBV27; d_call: TRBD1; clone_size: NA; cdr3_aa: CASRLRTGVATNEKLFF; cdr3_nt: TGTGCCAGCAGACTTCGGACAGGAGTTGCAACTAATGAAAAACTGTTTTTT
cdr3_length: 15; j_call: TRBJ1-5; v_call: TRBV18; d_call: TRBD1; clone_size: once; cdr3_aa: CASSPSGTEKQPQHF; cdr3_nt: TGTGCCAGCTCACCTTCCGGGACAGAGAAGCAGCCCCAGCATTTT
cdr3_length: 14; j_call: TRBJ2-1; v_call: TRBV18; d_call: TRBD2; clone_size: NA; cdr3_aa: CASSPAGGRDEQFF; cdr3_nt: TGTGCCAGCTCACCGGCGGGAGGAAGGGATGAGCAGTTCTTC
cdr3_length: 15; j_call: TRBJ2-7; v_call: TRBV5-5; d_call: NA; clone_size: NA; cdr3_aa: CASSLTGQSSYEQYF; cdr3_nt: TGTGCCAGCAGCTTGACGGGGCAGAGCTCCTACGAGCAGTACTTC
cdr3_length: 14; j_call: TRBJ2-6; v_call: TRBV6-1; d_call: TRBD2; clone_size: once; cdr3_aa: CASEPREGHNVLTF; cdr3_nt: TGTGCCAGCGAACCCCGGGAGGGACACAACGTCCTGACTTTC
cdr3_length: 13; j_call: TRBJ1-2; v_call: TRBV27; d_call: NA; clone_size: NA; cdr3_aa: CASSSTGGGGYTF; cdr3_nt: TGTGCCAGCAGTTCGACGGGCGGCGGTGGCTACACCTTC
cdr3_length: 11; j_call: TRBJ2-1; v_call: TRBV6-4; d_call: TRBD2; clone_size: NA; cdr3_aa: CATGGYNEQFF; cdr3_nt: TGTGCCACCGGGGGGTACAATGAGCAGTTCTTC
cdr3_length: 16; j_call: TRBJ2-1; v_call: TRBV7-2; d_call: TRBD2; clone_size: NA; cdr3_aa: CASSSRRGRRYNEQFF; cdr3_nt: TGTGCCAGCAGCTCTCGACGCGGGAGGAGGTACAATGAGCAGTTCTTC
cdr3_length: 14; j_call: TRBJ2-1; v_call: TRBV4-2; d_call: TRBD2; clone_size: NA; cdr3_aa: CASSRGGTYNEQFF; cdr3_nt: TGTGCCAGCAGCCGGGGGGGGACTTACAATGAGCAGTTCTTC
cdr3_length: 11; j_call: TRBJ1-1; v_call: TRBV20-1; d_call: NA; clone_size: NA; cdr3_aa: CSARDLDGAFF; cdr3_nt: TGCAGTGCTAGAGATTTGGACGGAGCTTTCTTT
cdr3_length: 15; j_call: TRBJ2-1; v_call: TRBV7-9; d_call: NA; clone_size: NA; cdr3_aa: CASSYRLGGYNEQFF; cdr3_nt: TGTGCCAGCAGTTACCGACTAGGTGGCTACAATGAGCAGTTCTTC
cdr3_length: 16; j_call: TRBJ2-3; v_call: TRBV7-2; d_call: TRBD2; clone_size: NA; cdr3_aa: CASSSRTSGGPDTQYF; cdr3_nt: TGTGCCAGCAGCTCCCGGACTAGCGGGGGCCCAGATACGCAGTATTTT
cdr3_length: 15; j_call: TRBJ1-5; v_call: TRBV19; d_call: NA; clone_size: few; cdr3_aa: CASSPAGGPRQPQHF; cdr3_nt: TGTGCCAGTAGTCCAGCCGGGGGCCCCCGCCAGCCCCAGCATTTT
cdr3_length: 14; j_call: TRBJ2-5; v_call: TRBV5-4; d_call: NA; clone_size: NA; cdr3_aa: CASSLDQVQETQYF; cdr3_nt: TGTGCCAGCAGCTTGGATCAGGTCCAAGAGACCCAGTACTTC